Detailed here is one TCR beta chain. It lacks a known antigen. Base qualities are missing; no much larger clone stands one base away. TCR CDR3 regions were amplified from genomic DNA by multiplex PCR using the deep immunoSEQ assay. Extracted genomic DNA from each cell subset was distributed evenly across all wells of several immunoSEQ 96-well plates, and each plate was treated as a replicate. Each replicate PCR for sorted subsets received 200 ng genomic DNA, equal to tens of thousands of T cell genomes. Purified libraries were quantified with a Qubit 3.0 fluorometer, sized on a Bioanalyzer 2100, and re-quantified with the KAPA Library Quantification kit. Every immunoSEQ 96-well plate was sequenced on a separate single-read 150-cycle Illumina NextSeq 550 flow cell. The paper's data handling went like this. The immunoSEQ output contained only junctional sequences without quality scores, so filtering could not match that applied to full-length reads. To assign V/J genes and CDR3, sequences were annotated using PyIR, a Python wrapper for IgBLAST v1.9, with IMGT germline references. Any read was removed if the V/J assignment was weak (E-value above 1e-6), the CDR3 was missing, or the read contained stop codons, out-of-frame junctions, or ambiguous translated residues. V3J clonotypes were defined as sequences sharing the same inferred V gene, J gene, and CDR3 amino acid sequence. To compute the percentage overlap between repertoires, the number of shared unique clonotypes was divided by the size of the smaller repertoire. Repertoire richness was assessed with RTK rarefaction, the Chao1 estimator, and Recon v2.1 estimates of unobserved clonotypes. OLGA was used to compute generation probabilities for all TCRbeta clonotypes that the gDNA method yielded from several donors. The table comes from immuneACCESS by way of TCRdb, which keeps in-frame sequences with V and J called. Part of the clones is missing from these tables; in studies checked, under half for an unresolved V gene and the rest for unknown reasons. V, J and clone size derive from that table, while D and trimming were established from the DNA sequence. For this sample there are about 2 million clones; about 95% appear just once. The biggest ten clones account for roughly 1.2% of the sample.

This sample is part of a study of shared clonotypes between healthy human individuals (dated by TCRdb to 2018 to 2020). Regarding the study in general: The cohort comprised a couple of women and three men aged 18 to 49 years. Blood TCR repertoires of roughly 5 healthy adults were deeply sequenced to estimate repertoire size and the extent of clonotype sharing between individuals. For each donor, CD4 naive and CD4 memory were each run on three plates, CD8 naive on two plates, and CD8 memory on one plate. Each donor's leukapheresis produced roughly between roughly 0.85 and 9.5 billion PBMCs. To increase sequencing depth and limit assay-specific biases, different laboratories used diverse techniques to prepare libraries and sequence TCR repertoires. Study-wide conclusions, independent of this receptor: Across four donors, around 5% of naive CD4, approximately 4% of naive CD8, approximately 2.5% of memory CD4, and 0.4% to 0.45% of memory CD8 clonotypes were shared. Pairwise subsampling led to the expectation that sequencing depth would affect the degree of clonotype sharing among donors. Clonotypes shared by all four sorted-subset donors showed higher generation probabilities than non-shared clonotypes. Sampling was restricted to blood, and TCR repertoires in tissues likely differ from the TCR repertoires found in blood. The genetic and exposure-history diversity represented was limited by the small number of donors. Even with the large sequencing depth, rarefaction of the sorted-subset datasets indicated that sequencing was incomplete. Naive subsets generally had larger estimated clonotype richness than memory subsets.

CD8 naive samples were CD45RO-negative cells positively selected for CCR7, giving a CD45RA+CCR7+ population that excluded TemRA cells. The donors were healthy, HIV-negative adults with no recently reported acute infections or vaccinations. Only Caucasian adults living in Nashville, Tennessee, USA were represented among the donors. Blood was collected by leukapheresis, and PBMCs were isolated by Ficoll-Histopaque density gradient centrifugation and then cryopreserved in liquid nitrogen vapor phase. Analytical flow cytometry was used to check the purity and quantity of every magnetically sorted T cell population. Each sorted fraction had its genomic DNA isolated and then quantified by UV absorbance on a Nanodrop 2000c. Trimming costs V 7 bases and J 3 bases, and their ends lie 18 bases apart. For CDR1 and CDR2, the germline V gene lists MNHEY and SVGAGI. Including the terminal cysteine and phenylalanine, the CDR3 comprises 15 residues. The sequence is cut down to CDR3 DNA, 45 bases in frame from base 1.

The V gene is TRBV6-5 and the J gene is TRBJ1-1, and perhaps TRBD1 as D gene, on 5 matching bases. The receptor's source is a young man in good health. Input material: naive CD8+ T cells sorted from blood. This sample's cell subset or site label indicates: CD45RA+CCR7+. Here the CDR3 is given as CASTPWAGGDTEAFF. The sequenced DNA is TGTGCCAGCACCCCCTGGGCCGGAGGGGACACTGAAGCTTTCTTT.